The T cell receptor beta chain under discussion was sequenced for a study of blood T cell repertoires in COVID-19. Study-wide background: The United States, Italy and Spain provided the acute and convalescent COVID-19 samples. The analysed material was cDNA or gDNA that came from T cells, B-cell-depleted T cells, or PBMCs.

Germline-derived CDR1 and CDR2 are SGHRS and YFSETQ. This CDR3 is 15 amino acids long. V lost 4 bases, J lost 4 bases, and 16 bases lay in between. As handled by the study authors: Amplification of reference gene primers provided the estimated nucleated cell counts. Profiling relied on immunoSEQ multiplex PCR, and the TCRdb table lists in-frame clones only, not all of them. V, J and clone size derive from that table, while D and trimming were established from the DNA sequence. The sample lists under 140,000 clones; 87% were seen once. This receptor was taken from a human donor in a cohort sampled during active COVID-19. The chain uses TRBV5-1 and TRBJ2-3; the D gene is possibly TRBD1 (8 bases). Sequenced material: peripheral blood. In nucleotides, the CDR3 is TGCGCCAGCAGCCTTGGACAGGGAGGGTCAGATACGCAGTATTTT. This translates into CASSLGQGGSDTQYF.